The source of this T cell receptor (beta chain) is a study of blood T cell repertoires in COVID-19. For the study at large: Sources were T cells, B-cell-depleted T cells, or PBMCs; the material itself was cDNA or gDNA.

As originally analysed: Cell counts per sample came from amplifying reference gene primers. The table came from immunoSEQ multiplex PCR; TCRdb's copy has only in-frame clones and leaves some out. That table furnishes V, J and clone size, whereas the DNA furnished D and trimming. The data contain approximately 200,000 clones, 88% of them singletons. V dropped 4 bases and J dropped 5; count of bases not matched to a gene: 14. Germline V gene lookup returns CDR1 MNHEY and CDR2 SMNVEV (reference sequence). The CDR3 length is 17 residues. The rearrangement joins TRBV27 to TRBJ2-1; TRBD2 aligns across 7 bases. This receptor was taken from a woman in her 30s who had been exposed to COVID-19. The specimen was PBMCs or T cells enriched from blood (not recorded which). CDR3 sequence (DNA): TGTGCCAGCAGTTCTCCCTTCGGGGGGAGAGGTAACAATGAGCAGTTCTTC. This sequence encodes CASSSPFGGRGNNEQFF.